The entry below describes one T cell receptor beta chain. Its antigen specificity is not known. No base quality values were provided; no much bigger clone lies one nucleotide off. The germline V gene sets CDR1 to SGHAT and CDR2 to FQNNGV. The CDR3 holds 16 amino acids from the cysteine to the phenylalanine. Just CDR3 DNA is preserved here, 48 bases in frame from base 1. The trim is 1 base for V and 5 bases for J, with a gap of 14 bases between the germline ends. Libraries were built with 5' RACE. Sequencing was carried out with an Illumina HiSeq 2500. The second PCR ran for roughly 7 to 12 cycles and used a J-beta primer mix along with a sample-barcoded 5' primer. A unique molecular identifier was introduced onto each TCR beta cDNA molecule by a template-switch 5' adaptor carrying 12 random nucleotides. At least 3 million CDR3-containing paired-end reads were obtained from each sample. First-strand cDNA synthesis was performed from all RNA using the Mint cDNA synthesis kit, with priming by a TRBC-specific oligonucleotide. After uracil-DNA glycosylase treatment, a first 18-cycle PCR used universal primers M1SS and BC2_uni_R on all cDNA. As for the authors' bioinformatics: For normalization, 1 million high-quality reads were randomly selected from each sample, with every read carrying a distinct molecular identifier. Instead of being binned into consensus sequences, reads with shared molecular identifiers were discarded. CDR3 identification, clonotype clustering and error correction used MiTCR with a Q25 quality threshold and the strictest error-elimination algorithm. A nonparametric unseen species model with Euler transformation was used to estimate a lower bound on total TCR beta diversity. TCRdb's own reprocessing of the public reads used fastp at Q25 and MiXCR and kept productive beta chains. Rows with one shared CDR3 protein collapse into an entry with the most common genes and DNA. TCRdb's processing, not the authors', yielded these V and J calls. The sample yields some 1.7 million distinct CDR3 sequences; 28% were counted once. 7.7% of the sample is held by the ten biggest clonotypes.

The sample is drawn from a study of blood T cells in healthy people across ages (dated by TCRdb to between 2014 and 2016). Concerning the study at large: In model experiments, roughly one uniquely barcoded TCR beta cDNA molecule per two T cells was captured by template switching. The study measured age-related changes in TCR beta repertoire diversity using deep sequencing normalized with unique cDNA molecular identifiers. The donors were divided into four age groups: young (average around 16 years), middle-aged (about 39), aged (approximately 59) and long-lived (roughly 88). To avoid experimental bias, donors of different ages were spread randomly across the sequencing lanes. For two donors (one aged 18 to 30 and one aged 80 or older), the study analyzed two additional independent replicas of 1 million unique cDNA reads from the same blood draw. Paper-wide results and their limitations: Estimates of total diversity from one million sequenced T cells were regarded as lower bounds and underestimates. Compared with the aged group, more naive CD4+ T cells, fewer expanded clones and increased TCR diversity were shown by the long-lived group, suggesting age selection. As age increased, observed TCR beta diversity per million T cells dropped in a roughly linear way, and a significant reduction was already evident by age 40. Because donor CMV infection status was unknown, age-related changes in expanded clonotypes were potentially confounded. The percentage of naive T cells measured by flow cytometry correlated strongly with observed TCR beta diversity. Conclusive comparison of naive and antigen-experienced compartments was prevented by the profiling of bulk unsorted PBMCs.

The donors were around 39 Caucasian individuals from Russia, aged 6 to 90 years, who were systemically healthy. Each donor gave about 9.8 milliliters of peripheral blood, drawn into EDTA-treated Vacutainer tubes. Ficoll-Paque density-gradient centrifugation was used to isolate PBMCs, with at least 6.5 million per sample. Trizol reagent was used to extract total RNA from the PBMCs, yielding at least 6 micrograms per sample. For every donor, an aliquot of PBMCs went through flow cytometry to measure the percentages of naive CD45RAhigh/CD27high T cells. Sequences were obtained from blood. In this chain, TRBV11-2 is recombined with TRBJ2-2; the D gene is unclear. The clonotype originates from a woman under 40 in good health. In nucleotide form, the sequence is TGTGCCAGCAGCTTAGTATTCTTCGGGCGTACCGGGGAGCTGTTTTTT. This yields the protein CASSLVFFGRTGELFF.